This is a list of T cell receptor beta chains from one sample in a study of chemoradiotherapy in HPV16-positive cancers. Method: immunoSEQ multiplex PCR; TCRdb's copy keeps in-frame clones and lacks some. Among roughly 25,000 clones listed, around 94% were seen once. This material was acquired from a patient who underwent chemoradiotherapy. The origin of the receptors is a human donor with HPV-associated anogenital cancer. Each CDR3 is given with its conserved first and last residue. The D gene is left open where the match is weak. Size tells how often a clone was seen (once, few, many) or the class of an expanded clone, and some rows leave it out.

j_call: TRBJ1-3
d_call: TRBD1
v_call: TRBV28
clone_size: NA
cdr3_aa: CASSRTGLRGNTIYF
cdr3_nt: TGTGCCAGCAGTCGGACAGGGCTGAGAGGAAACACCATATATTTT

j_call: TRBJ2-3
d_call: NA
v_call: TRBV7-6
clone_size: NA
cdr3_aa: CASSFGRTGSVSTDTQYF
cdr3_nt: TGTGCCAGCAGCTTTGGCAGGACGGGTTCCGTTAGCACAGATACGCAGTATTTT

j_call: TRBJ2-3
d_call: TRBD1
v_call: TRBV28
clone_size: NA
cdr3_aa: CASSLPTRTGVAQYF
cdr3_nt: TGTGCCAGCAGTTTACCTACTAGAACAGGGGTGGCGCAGTATTTT

j_call: TRBJ1-1
d_call: NA
v_call: TRBV7-9
clone_size: NA
cdr3_aa: CASSFTRQSEAFF
cdr3_nt: TGTGCCAGCAGCTTTACCCGACAGTCTGAAGCTTTCTTT

j_call: TRBJ2-3
d_call: NA
v_call: TRBV5-1
clone_size: NA
cdr3_aa: CASSLQSRADFLPDTQYF
cdr3_nt: TGCGCCAGCAGCTTGCAATCACGGGCAGACTTCTTGCCAGATACGCAGTATTTT

j_call: TRBJ2-3
d_call: TRBD1
v_call: TRBV5-1
clone_size: few
cdr3_aa: CASSLTGQGATDTQYF
cdr3_nt: TGCGCCAGCAGCCTGACCGGACAGGGAGCGACAGATACGCAGTATTTT

j_call: TRBJ1-2
d_call: NA
v_call: TRBV28
clone_size: NA
cdr3_aa: CASSPSKGGNYGYTF
cdr3_nt: TGTGCCAGCAGCCCATCGAAGGGGGGGAACTATGGCTACACCTTC

j_call: TRBJ1-1
d_call: NA
v_call: TRBV6-6
clone_size: NA
cdr3_aa: CASSYVGPREAFF
cdr3_nt: TGTGCCAGCAGTTACGTGGGACCGCGTGAAGCTTTCTTT

j_call: TRBJ2-7
d_call: NA
v_call: TRBV11-3
clone_size: once
cdr3_aa: CASSFRSGQDYEQYF
cdr3_nt: TGTGCCAGCAGTTTTCGTAGTGGACAAGACTACGAGCAGTACTTC

j_call: TRBJ2-7
d_call: TRBD1
v_call: TRBV9
clone_size: few
cdr3_aa: CASSEGTVSYEQYF
cdr3_nt: TGTGCCAGCAGCGAGGGGACAGTAAGCTACGAGCAGTACTTC

j_call: TRBJ2-1
d_call: TRBD2
v_call: TRBV15
clone_size: NA
cdr3_aa: CATTRTSGQYNEQFF
cdr3_nt: TGTGCCACCACCCGGACTAGCGGGCAGTACAATGAGCAGTTCTTC

j_call: TRBJ2-1
d_call: NA
v_call: TRBV9
clone_size: NA
cdr3_aa: CASSVHRGNEQFF
cdr3_nt: TGTGCCAGCAGCGTTCACCGGGGCAATGAGCAGTTCTTC

j_call: TRBJ1-4
d_call: NA
v_call: TRBV28
clone_size: NA
cdr3_aa: CASSLPSGNRNEKLFF
cdr3_nt: TGTGCCAGCAGTCTCCCGTCAGGGAACCGTAATGAAAAACTGTTTTTT

j_call: TRBJ2-7
d_call: NA
v_call: TRBV5-1
clone_size: NA
cdr3_aa: CASSLQDTYEQYF
cdr3_nt: TGCGCCAGCAGCTTACAGGATACCTACGAGCAGTACTTC

j_call: TRBJ1-3
d_call: TRBD1
v_call: TRBV7-9
clone_size: NA
cdr3_aa: CASSKPGQGDSGNTIYF
cdr3_nt: TGTGCCAGCAGCAAGCCGGGACAGGGAGACTCTGGAAACACCATATATTTT

j_call: TRBJ1-1
d_call: NA
v_call: TRBV6-5
clone_size: NA
cdr3_aa: CASSVDRYTEAFF
cdr3_nt: TGTGCCAGCAGTGTAGACAGGTACACTGAAGCTTTCTTT